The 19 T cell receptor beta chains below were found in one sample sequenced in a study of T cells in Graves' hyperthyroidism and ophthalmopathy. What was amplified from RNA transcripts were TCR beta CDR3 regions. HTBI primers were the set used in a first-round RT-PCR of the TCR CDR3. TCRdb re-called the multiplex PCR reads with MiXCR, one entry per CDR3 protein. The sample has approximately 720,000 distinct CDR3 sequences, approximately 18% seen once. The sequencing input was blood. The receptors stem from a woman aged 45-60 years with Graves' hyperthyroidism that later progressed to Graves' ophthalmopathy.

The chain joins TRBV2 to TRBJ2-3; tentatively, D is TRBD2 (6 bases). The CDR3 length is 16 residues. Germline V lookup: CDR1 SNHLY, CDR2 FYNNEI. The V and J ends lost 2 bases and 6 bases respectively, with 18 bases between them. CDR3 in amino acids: CASSETGEVGYDTQYF. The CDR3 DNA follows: TGTGCCAGCAGTGAAACCGGGGAGGTTGGATATGATACGCAGTATTTT.

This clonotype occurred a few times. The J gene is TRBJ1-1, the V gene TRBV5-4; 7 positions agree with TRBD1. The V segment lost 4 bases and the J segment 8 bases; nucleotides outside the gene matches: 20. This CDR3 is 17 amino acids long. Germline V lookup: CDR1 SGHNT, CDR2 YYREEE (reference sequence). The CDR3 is CASSRPGDSSLGSEAFF. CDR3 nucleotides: TGTGCCAGCAGCAGGCCGGGGGACAGTTCCCTAGGGTCCGAAGCTTTCTTT.

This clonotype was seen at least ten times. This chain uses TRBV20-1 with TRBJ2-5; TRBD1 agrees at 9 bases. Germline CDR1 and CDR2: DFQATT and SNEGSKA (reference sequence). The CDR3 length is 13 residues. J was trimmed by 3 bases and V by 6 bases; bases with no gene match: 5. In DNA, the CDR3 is TGCAGTGCCCTGGGACAGGGAGAAGAGACCCAGTACTTC. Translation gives CSALGQGEETQYF.

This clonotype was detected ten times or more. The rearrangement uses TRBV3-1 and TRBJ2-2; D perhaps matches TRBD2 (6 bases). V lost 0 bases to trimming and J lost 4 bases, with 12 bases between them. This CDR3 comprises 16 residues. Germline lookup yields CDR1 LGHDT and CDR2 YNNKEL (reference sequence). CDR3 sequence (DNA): TGTGCCAGCAGCCAAGATCTAGGAGGGTTCACCGGGGAGCTGTTTTTT. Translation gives CASSQDLGGFTGELFF.

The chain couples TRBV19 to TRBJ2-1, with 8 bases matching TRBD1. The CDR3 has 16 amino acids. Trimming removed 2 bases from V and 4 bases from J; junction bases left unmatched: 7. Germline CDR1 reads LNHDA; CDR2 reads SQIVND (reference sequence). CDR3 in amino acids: CASSINGQGAYNEQFF. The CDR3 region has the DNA TGTGCCAGTAGTATAAATGGCCAGGGGGCATACAATGAGCAGTTCTTC. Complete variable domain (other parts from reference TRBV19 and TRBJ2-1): DGGITQSPKYLFRKEGQNVTLSCEQNLNHDAMYWYRQDPGQGLRLIYYSQIVNDFQKGDIAEGYSVSREKKESFPLTVTSAQKNPTAFYLCASSINGQGAYNEQFFGPGTRLTVL.

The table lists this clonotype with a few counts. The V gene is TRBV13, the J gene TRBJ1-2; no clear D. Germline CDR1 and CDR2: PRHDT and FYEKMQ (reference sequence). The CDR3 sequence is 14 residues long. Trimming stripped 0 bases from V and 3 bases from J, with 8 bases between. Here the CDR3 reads CASSLGNGDYGYTF. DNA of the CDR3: TGTGCCAGCAGCTTAGGGAACGGGGACTATGGCTACACCTTC.

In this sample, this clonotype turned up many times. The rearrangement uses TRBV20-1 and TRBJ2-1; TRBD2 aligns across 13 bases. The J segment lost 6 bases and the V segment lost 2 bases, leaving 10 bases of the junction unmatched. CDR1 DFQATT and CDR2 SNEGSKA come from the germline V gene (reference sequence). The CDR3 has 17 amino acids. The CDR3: CSARKGLAGLFGNEQFF. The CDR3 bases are TGCAGTGCTAGAAAGGGACTAGCGGGGTTATTTGGCAATGAGCAGTTCTTC.

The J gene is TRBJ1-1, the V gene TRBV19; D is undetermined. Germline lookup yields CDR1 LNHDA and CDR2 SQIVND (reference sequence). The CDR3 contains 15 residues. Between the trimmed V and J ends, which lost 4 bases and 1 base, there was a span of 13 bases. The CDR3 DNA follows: TGTGCCAGTAGTACACTTGTCGGCAAGAACACTGAAGCTTTCTTT. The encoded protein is CASSTLVGKNTEAFF. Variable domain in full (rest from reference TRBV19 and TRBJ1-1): DGGITQSPKYLFRKEGQNVTLSCEQNLNHDAMYWYRQDPGQGLRLIYYSQIVNDFQKGDIAEGYSVSREKKESFPLTVTSAQKNPTAFYLCASSTLVGKNTEAFFGQGTRLTVV.

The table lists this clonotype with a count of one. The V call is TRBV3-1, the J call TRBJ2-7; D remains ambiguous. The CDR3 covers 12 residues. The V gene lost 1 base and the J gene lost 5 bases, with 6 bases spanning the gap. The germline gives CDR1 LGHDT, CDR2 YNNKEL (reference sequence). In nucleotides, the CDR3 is TGTGCCAGCAGCCAAGGACCCAACGAGCAGTACTTC. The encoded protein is CASSQGPNEQYF.

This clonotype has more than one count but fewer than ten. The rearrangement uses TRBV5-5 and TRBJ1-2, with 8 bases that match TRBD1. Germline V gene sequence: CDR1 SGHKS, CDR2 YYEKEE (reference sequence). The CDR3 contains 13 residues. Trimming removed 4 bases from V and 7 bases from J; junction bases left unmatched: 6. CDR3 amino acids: CASSKNDRGGYTF. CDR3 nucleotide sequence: TGTGCCAGCAGCAAGAATGACAGGGGTGGCTACACCTTC. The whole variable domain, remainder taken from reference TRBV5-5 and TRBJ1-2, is DAGVTQSPTHLIKTRGQQVTLRCSPISGHKSVSWYQQVLGQGPQFIFQYYEKEERGRGNFPDRFSARQFPNYSSELNVNALLLGDSALYLCASSKNDRGGYTFGSGTRLTVV.

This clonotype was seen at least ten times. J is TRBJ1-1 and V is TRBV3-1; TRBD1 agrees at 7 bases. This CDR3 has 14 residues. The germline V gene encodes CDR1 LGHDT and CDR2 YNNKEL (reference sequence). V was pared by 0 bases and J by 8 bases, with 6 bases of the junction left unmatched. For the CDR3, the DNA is TGTGCCAGCAGCCAAGACGGGAGACAGGGCGAAGCTTTCTTT. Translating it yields CASSQDGRQGEAFF.

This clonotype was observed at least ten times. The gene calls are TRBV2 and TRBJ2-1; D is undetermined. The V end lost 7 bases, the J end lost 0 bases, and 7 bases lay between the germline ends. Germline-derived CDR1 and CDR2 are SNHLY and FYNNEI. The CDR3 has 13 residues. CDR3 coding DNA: TGTGCCAGCATACTCGACTCCTACAATGAGCAGTTCTTC. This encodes CASILDSYNEQFF.

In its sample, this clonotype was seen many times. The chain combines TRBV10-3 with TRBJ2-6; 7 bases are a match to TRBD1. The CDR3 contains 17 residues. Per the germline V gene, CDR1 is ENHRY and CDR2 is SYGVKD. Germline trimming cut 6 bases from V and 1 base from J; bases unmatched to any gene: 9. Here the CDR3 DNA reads TGTGCCATCAGCACCGGGACAGCGAATTCTGGGGCCAACGTCCTGACTTTC. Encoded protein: CAISTGTANSGANVLTF.

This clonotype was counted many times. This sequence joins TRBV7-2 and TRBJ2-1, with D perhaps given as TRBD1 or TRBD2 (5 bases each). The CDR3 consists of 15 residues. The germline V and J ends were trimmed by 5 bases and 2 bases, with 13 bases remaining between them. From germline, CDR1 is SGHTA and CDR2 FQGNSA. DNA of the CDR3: TGTGCCAGCAGCCCCTCCGGGGCCGCCTACAATGAGCAGTTCTTC. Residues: CASSPSGAAYNEQFF.

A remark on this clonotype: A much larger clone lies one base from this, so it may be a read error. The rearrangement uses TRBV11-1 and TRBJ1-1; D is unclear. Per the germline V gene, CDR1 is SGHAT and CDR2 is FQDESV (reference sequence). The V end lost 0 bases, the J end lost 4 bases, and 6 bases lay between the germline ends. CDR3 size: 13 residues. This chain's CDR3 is CASSLARATEAFF. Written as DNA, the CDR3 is TGTGCCAGCAGCTTAGCAAGGGCCACTGAAGCTTTCTTT.

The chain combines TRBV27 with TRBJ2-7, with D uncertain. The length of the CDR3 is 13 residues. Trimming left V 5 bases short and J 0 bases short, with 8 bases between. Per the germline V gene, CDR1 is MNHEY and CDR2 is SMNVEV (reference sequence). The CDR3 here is CASSRLNSYEQYF. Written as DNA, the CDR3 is TGTGCCAGCAGTCGACTTAACTCCTACGAGCAGTACTTC.

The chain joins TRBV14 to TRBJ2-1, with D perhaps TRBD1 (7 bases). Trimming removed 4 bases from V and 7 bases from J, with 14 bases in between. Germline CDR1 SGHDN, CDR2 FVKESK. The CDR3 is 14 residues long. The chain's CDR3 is CASSPFSGGNEQFF. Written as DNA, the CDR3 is TGTGCCAGCAGCCCATTCTCAGGGGGGAATGAGCAGTTCTTC.

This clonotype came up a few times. The CDR3 DNA reads as TGTGCCAGCAGCTTAGCGCAAGGGCCGGATCAGCCCCAGCATTTT. Amino acid sequence: CASSLAQGPDQPQHF. The gene calls are TRBV7-2 and TRBJ1-5; no clear D. The germline V gene has CDR1 SGHTA and CDR2 FQGNSA. The CDR3 has 15 residues. V was trimmed by 0 bases and J by 5 bases, leaving 11 bases between them.

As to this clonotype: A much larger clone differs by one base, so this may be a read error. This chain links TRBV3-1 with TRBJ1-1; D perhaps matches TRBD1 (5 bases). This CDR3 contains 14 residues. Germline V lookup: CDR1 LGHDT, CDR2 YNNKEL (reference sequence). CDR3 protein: CASSQDARGTEASF. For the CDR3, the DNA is TGTGCCAGCAGCCAAGATGCACGGGGCACTGAAGCTTCCTTT.